The rows below give T cell receptor beta chains drawn from one sample of a study of early T cells in non-severe SARS-CoV-2 infection. Each CDR3 protein is one row after TCRdb ran MiXCR on the 5' RACE reads. The table has approximately 100,000 distinct CDR3 sequences, approximately 14% seen once; the top ten hold roughly 6%. The specimen sequenced was whole blood. Receptors were obtained from an adult who was a healthcare worker with PCR-confirmed SARS-CoV-2 infection or an uninfected control (not recorded which). The CDR3 runs from the conserved cysteine through the conserved F or W. The D gene is left open where the match is weak. Clone size is not always given. Where it is, it says once, few, many or a class for expanded clones.

d_call: TRBD1
clone_size: few
v_call: TRBV5-6
j_call: TRBJ1-1
cdr3_nt: TGTGCCAGCAGCCCGGACCCCCAGGGGGACACTGAAGCTTTCTTT
cdr3_aa: CASSPDPQGDTEAFF

d_call: TRBD1
clone_size: many
v_call: TRBV27
j_call: TRBJ1-5
cdr3_nt: TGTGCCAGCAGCAGGACAGGGAACAATCAGCCCCAGCATTTT
cdr3_aa: CASSRTGNNQPQHF

d_call: NA
clone_size: many
v_call: TRBV15
j_call: TRBJ1-1
cdr3_nt: TGTGCCACCAGCAGACCCGGTAGGGGGGGCGAAGCTTTCTTT
cdr3_aa: CATSRPGRGGEAFF

d_call: NA
clone_size: few
v_call: TRBV4-3
j_call: TRBJ2-2
cdr3_nt: TGCGCCAGCAGCCCCGACTATTATGGCACCGGGGAGCTGTTTTTT
cdr3_aa: CASSPDYYGTGELFF

d_call: NA
clone_size: many
v_call: TRBV29-1
j_call: TRBJ2-5
cdr3_nt: TGCAGCGTCTTGGGAATGGGGACCCAGTACTTC
cdr3_aa: CSVLGMGTQYF

d_call: NA
clone_size: NA
v_call: TRBV12-3/TRBV12-4
j_call: TRBJ2-7
cdr3_nt: TGTGCCAGCAGTTTATCAGCTACACCTGGCGAGCAGTACTTC
cdr3_aa: CASSLSATPGEQYF

d_call: NA
clone_size: few
v_call: TRBV11-3
j_call: TRBJ1-3
cdr3_nt: TGTGCCAGCAGCTTAGAGTCGGGGCACCCGCGGGGAAACACCATATATTTT
cdr3_aa: CASSLESGHPRGNTIYF

d_call: NA
clone_size: NA
v_call: TRBV20-1
j_call: TRBJ1-4
cdr3_nt: TGCAGTGCTAGAGATATGGCAGGGAATGAAAAACTGTTTTTT
cdr3_aa: CSARDMAGNEKLFF

d_call: TRBD1
clone_size: few
v_call: TRBV29-1
j_call: TRBJ1-2
cdr3_nt: TGCAGCGTGCTGAGACAGGGAGGGTATGGCTACACCTTC
cdr3_aa: CSVLRQGGYGYTF

d_call: NA
clone_size: many
v_call: TRBV11-2
j_call: TRBJ2-6
cdr3_nt: TGTGCCAGCAGCCCGGACCACTCTGGGGCCAACGTCCTGACTTTC
cdr3_aa: CASSPDHSGANVLTF

d_call: NA
clone_size: NA
v_call: TRBV29-1
j_call: TRBJ1-2
cdr3_nt: TGCAGCGTTGAATCCCTTCGGGGCTACACCTTC
cdr3_aa: CSVESLRGYTF

d_call: NA
clone_size: few
v_call: TRBV6-5
j_call: TRBJ1-3
cdr3_nt: TGTGCCAGCATGGGGGGCGCTGGAGTTGGAAACACCATATATTTT
cdr3_aa: CASMGGAGVGNTIYF

d_call: NA
clone_size: few
v_call: TRBV5-1
j_call: TRBJ1-2
cdr3_nt: TGCGCCAGCAGCTTGGGGCAGGTCTATGGCTACACCTTC
cdr3_aa: CASSLGQVYGYTF

d_call: NA
clone_size: few
v_call: TRBV12-3/TRBV12-4
j_call: TRBJ1-6
cdr3_nt: TGTGCCAGCAGTTTCAACAGGGTTAGTTCACCCCTCCACTTT
cdr3_aa: CASSFNRVSSPLHF

d_call: TRBD1
clone_size: NA
v_call: TRBV27
j_call: TRBJ1-2
cdr3_nt: TGTGCCAGCAGTCAGGGGGCTGGCTACACCTTC
cdr3_aa: CASSQGAGYTF

d_call: TRBD2
clone_size: NA
v_call: TRBV7-9
j_call: TRBJ2-7
cdr3_nt: TGTGCCAGCAGCCCCCAACCCGGGGGGGCCTACGAGCAGTACTTC
cdr3_aa: CASSPQPGGAYEQYF

d_call: TRBD2
clone_size: few
v_call: TRBV6-1
j_call: TRBJ2-7
cdr3_nt: TGTGCCAGCCCCCCTCCGGGACTAGCGGGGGTGCACTCCTACGAGCAGTACTTC
cdr3_aa: CASPPPGLAGVHSYEQYF

d_call: TRBD2
clone_size: few
v_call: TRBV29-1
j_call: TRBJ2-3
cdr3_nt: TGCAGCGTTGAACTCTGGACTAGCGGGACAGATACGCAGTATTTT
cdr3_aa: CSVELWTSGTDTQYF

d_call: NA
clone_size: NA
v_call: TRBV12-5
j_call: TRBJ2-7
cdr3_nt: TGTGCTAGTGGTTTGGGGTACGAGCAGTACTTC
cdr3_aa: CASGLGYEQYF

d_call: NA
clone_size: NA
v_call: TRBV6-2/TRBV6-3
j_call: TRBJ2-3
cdr3_nt: TGTGCCAGCAGTTACCGCCAGGGGGGAGCTCCTGTTTTT
cdr3_aa: CASSYRQGGAPVF

d_call: NA
clone_size: NA
v_call: TRBV6-5
j_call: TRBJ1-6
cdr3_nt: TGTGCCAGCTACCGGGCCAAAGGTTCACCCCTCCACTTT
cdr3_aa: CASYRAKGSPLHF

d_call: NA
clone_size: NA
v_call: TRBV3-1
j_call: TRBJ2-1
cdr3_nt: TGTGCCAGCAGCCAAGATCTCCTCCCATACAATGAGCAGTTCTTC
cdr3_aa: CASSQDLLPYNEQFF

d_call: TRBD2
clone_size: NA
v_call: TRBV19
j_call: TRBJ2-1
cdr3_nt: TGTGCCAGTAGTCGACTAGCGGGGGGACCCTACAATGAGCAGTTCTTC
cdr3_aa: CASSRLAGGPYNEQFF

d_call: TRBD1
clone_size: NA
v_call: TRBV6-5
j_call: TRBJ2-7
cdr3_nt: TGTGCCAGCAGGAGACAGGGCCCCTCCTACGAGCAGTACTTC
cdr3_aa: CASRRQGPSYEQYF

d_call: NA
clone_size: many
v_call: TRBV11-2
j_call: TRBJ2-1
cdr3_nt: TGTGCCAGCAGCTTAAGCGGATACAATGAGCAGTTCTTC
cdr3_aa: CASSLSGYNEQFF

d_call: TRBD1
clone_size: once
v_call: TRBV5-4
j_call: TRBJ2-7
cdr3_nt: TGTGCCAGCAGCGTGGGACAGGGGAGTTACGAGCAGTACTTC
cdr3_aa: CASSVGQGSYEQYF

d_call: TRBD1
clone_size: NA
v_call: TRBV7-2
j_call: TRBJ1-2
cdr3_nt: TGTGCCAGCAGCTTAGGGACAGGGGGCGACTATGGCTACACCTTC
cdr3_aa: CASSLGTGGDYGYTF